The 20 T cell receptor beta chains listed next were all sequenced from one sample in a study of persistence of HIV-infected CD4 T cells. This nonspecific control used anti-CD3/anti-CD28 bead stimulation of CD4+ T cells. CD4+ T cells upregulating both CD40 ligand and CD69 were sorted as responding cells. The immunoSEQ assay was version 4, run in survey mode. Sequencing was performed with immunoSEQ multiplex PCR; in TCRdb, only in-frame clones are kept and a portion is missing. The sample consists of 37,000 or so clones, about 87% of them appearing once. No antigens are known for them. Material: CD4+ T cells sorted from PBMCs after roughly 20-hour stimulation, obtained from a patient who received antiretroviral therapy. The origin of the receptors is an adult man with HIV who was CMV-seropositive.

The chain combines TRBV5-4 with TRBJ1-3, with D possibly being TRBD1 (5 bases). In germline, CDR1 is SGHNT, CDR2 YYREEE (reference sequence). V shed 4 bases and J shed 0 bases, with 11 bases lying between them. The CDR3 contains 15 residues. For the CDR3, the DNA is TGTGCCAGCAGCACGGGACTGCACTCTGGAAACACCATATATTTT. This gives the protein CASSTGLHSGNTIYF.

This chain connects TRBV19 to TRBJ1-1; the match to TRBD1 covers 9 bases. The CDR3 consists of 13 residues. Germline lookup yields CDR1 LNHDA and CDR2 SQIVND (reference sequence). V shed 9 bases and J 4 bases; nucleotides not matched to a gene: 6. In DNA form, the CDR3 reads TGTGCCAGCAGGAGACAGGGGGGCACTGAAGCTTTCTTT. Its translation: CASRRQGGTEAFF. The full variable domain, with the rest looked up from reference TRBV19 and TRBJ1-1, is DGGITQSPKYLFRKEGQNVTLSCEQNLNHDAMYWYRQDPGQGLRLIYYSQIVNDFQKGDIAEGYSVSREKKESFPLTVTSAQKNPTAFYLCASRRQGGTEAFFGQGTRLTVV.

J is TRBJ1-5 and V is TRBV28, with no clear D. V gave up 6 bases and J gave up 3 bases, with 9 bases separating them. CDR1 and CDR2 from the germline V gene are MDHEN and SYDVKM. This CDR3 is 13 amino acids long. CDR3 DNA: TGTGCCAGCAGAGGGCAGCTCAATCAGCCCCAGCATTTT. Amino acids: CASRGQLNQPQHF.

The count of this clone is one. This chain uses TRBV19 with TRBJ1-5, with TRBD1 matching 7 bases. V lost 5 bases and J lost 1; bases outside the gene matches: 5. Per the germline V gene, CDR1 is LNHDA and CDR2 is SQIVND (reference sequence). The CDR3 length is 15 residues. The CDR3 reads CASSSRGISNQPQHF. Here the CDR3 DNA reads TGTGCCAGTAGTTCCAGGGGGATCAGCAATCAGCCCCAGCATTTT.

The V and J genes are TRBV12-3 or TRBV12-4 and TRBJ1-1; D unresolved. Trimming removed 10 bases from V and 0 bases from J, with 12 bases in between. The CDR3 has 13 amino acids. CDR3 in DNA: TGTGCCACTAGACGTGAGATGAACACTGAAGCTTTCTTT. Translating it yields CATRREMNTEAFF.

In nucleotides, the CDR3 is TGTGCCAGCAGTCGAGGACACCAAGGTTGGGGCTACGAGCAGTACTTC. Its translation is CASSRGHQGWGYEQYF. This chain joins TRBV25-1 and TRBJ2-7, with D tentatively TRBD1 (5 bases). Trimming removed 5 bases at V and 3 bases at J, with 20 bases between. Germline V gene sequence: CDR1 MGHDK, CDR2 SYGVNS. The CDR3 is 16 residues long.

The chain combines TRBV28 with TRBJ1-2; D remains unclear. The CDR3 contains 13 residues. Trimming shortened V by 6 bases and J by 1 base, and 9 bases separated the two germline ends. Germline lookup yields CDR1 MDHEN and CDR2 SYDVKM. The CDR3, as DNA: TGTGCCAGCAGGTCCGATGTTAACTATGGCTACACCTTC. Protein sequence: CASRSDVNYGYTF.

As DNA, the CDR3 is TGTGCCAGCAGTTACGAACTAGCGGGAGGGCGAGCCGAGCAGTACTTC. Its translation is CASSYELAGGRAEQYF. The rearrangement uses TRBV6-5 and TRBJ2-7; 13 bases match TRBD2. Trimming took 2 bases from V and 6 from J; bases not matched to a gene: 7. Per the germline V gene, CDR1 is MNHEY and CDR2 is SVGAGI. This CDR3 has 16 residues.

The CDR3 loop reads CASSRTSWETQYF. The CDR3 DNA follows: TGTGCCAGCAGTAGGACTAGTTGGGAGACCCAGTACTTC. The J gene is TRBJ2-5, the V gene TRBV6-5; TRBD2 agrees at 7 bases. The CDR3 extends over 13 amino acids. Germline CDR1 is MNHEY and CDR2 is SVGAGI. J was trimmed by 5 bases and V by 5 bases; bases with no gene match: 5.

CDR3 protein: CASSFQDRNYGYTF. CDR3 nucleotide sequence: TGTGCCAGCAGTTTTCAGGACCGTAACTATGGCTACACCTTC. The chain carries TRBV27 and TRBJ1-2; D gene ambiguous. V lost 3 bases, J lost 1 base, and 9 bases lay in between. CDR1 and CDR2 from the germline V gene are MNHEY and SMNVEV (reference sequence). This CDR3 is built from 14 residues.

The V and J genes are TRBV2 and TRBJ1-1; D unresolved. Trimming stripped 2 bases from V and 8 bases from J, with 9 bases between. Germline V gene sequence: CDR1 SNHLY, CDR2 FYNNEI. This CDR3 has 12 residues. The CDR3 region is CASSERRPEAFF. The CDR3 bases are TGTGCCAGCAGTGAACGGCGACCGGAAGCTTTCTTT.

The chain has TRBV6-2 or TRBV6-3 and TRBJ1-6; D is undetermined. The germline V gene encodes CDR1 MNHEY and CDR2 SVGEGT. V was clipped by 5 bases and J by 0 bases, with 11 bases between them. This CDR3 contains 16 residues. The chain's CDR3 is CASSQKTLSYNSPLHF. The CDR3 DNA follows: TGTGCCAGCAGTCAGAAAACCCTCTCCTATAATTCACCCCTCCACTTT.

This chain uses TRBV3-1 (or the pseudogene TRBV3-2) with TRBJ2-2, with 8 bases aligning to TRBD1. The ends lost 0 bases at V and 8 bases at J; junction bases unmatched: 14. The germline V gene has CDR1 LGHDT and CDR2 YNNKEL (reference sequence). The CDR3 length is 18 residues. CDR3 sequence: CASSQDLRTGFLEGELFF. In DNA, the CDR3 is TGTGCCAGCAGCCAAGATCTTAGGACAGGGTTCCTTGAGGGGGAGCTGTTTTTT.

The chain carries TRBV28 and TRBJ1-1; D remains unclear. Per the germline V gene, CDR1 is MDHEN and CDR2 is SYDVKM. V shed 5 bases and J shed 8 bases, with 6 bases lying between them. The CDR3 sequence is 10 residues long. CDR3 bases: TGTGCCAGCAGTGTCAGGGAAGCTTTCTTT. This sequence encodes CASSVREAFF.

This sequence joins TRBV14 and TRBJ2-2; D is ambiguous. This CDR3 spans 11 amino acids. V was pared by 1 base and J by 12 bases, with 6 bases between. Germline-derived CDR1 and CDR2 are SGHDN and FVKESK. CDR3 coding DNA: TGTGCCAGCAGCCAAGGGGTCCAGCTGTTTTTT. Translated, it gives CASSQGVQLFF.

The chain combines TRBV7-9 with TRBJ2-1, with 9 bases fitting TRBD2. Looked up from germline, CDR1 is SEHNR and CDR2 is FQNEAQ (reference sequence). The J segment lost 9 bases and the V segment lost 1 base, leaving 7 bases of the junction unmatched. The CDR3 runs 15 residues. The CDR3 coding sequence is TGTGCCAGCAGCTTAGAGGTTAGCGGGAGTGGTGAGCAGTTCTTC. Its protein product is CASSLEVSGSGEQFF.

The chain carries TRBV5-1 and TRBJ2-5; 7 bases agree with TRBD1. With 4 bases clipped from V and 7 bases from J, the junction kept 7 bases outside the gene matches. From germline, CDR1 is SGHRS and CDR2 YFSETQ. The CDR3 runs to 13 residues. CDR3 nucleotides: TGCGCCAGCAGCCAGGGGACAGCCGTGACCCAGTACTTC. Translated: CASSQGTAVTQYF.

The genes are TRBV4-3 and TRBJ2-7; 8 nucleotides match TRBD2. There are 15 residues in the CDR3. CDR1 LGHNA and CDR2 YSLEER come from the germline V gene. V gave up 1 base and J gave up 6 bases; unmatched junction bases: 8. The CDR3 nucleotides are TGCGCCAGCAGCCAAGTTCAAGCGGGAGTAAGCGAGCAGTACTTC. As protein: CASSQVQAGVSEQYF.

This chain links TRBV21-1 with TRBJ2-3; no check of the table's D call, TRBD2, against the DNA was made. TRBV21-1 is a listed pseudogene. The CDR3 spans 17 residues. This CDR3 reads CASSKAHRGGGTDTQYF. CDR3 sequence (DNA): TGTGCCAGCAGCAAAGCGCATCGCGGAGGGGGCACAGATACGCAGTATTTT.

The rearrangement uses TRBV5-6 and TRBJ2-3; 10 bases agree with TRBD2. The CDR3 loop spans 15 amino acids. The V and J ends lost 4 bases and 8 bases, in that order; junction bases with no gene match: 10. Per germline, CDR1 SGHDT and CDR2 YYEEEE. CDR3 sequence (DNA): TGTGCCAGCAGCCCACTAGCGGGGAATATGGTTACGCAGTATTTT. Translation: CASSPLAGNMVTQYF.